This T cell receptor beta chain was sequenced for a study of shared clonotypes between healthy human individuals. The table lists this clone with many counts. Using immunoSEQ multiplex PCR, the repertoire was profiled, and TCRdb retains in-frame clones only, with some absent. The sample yields over 950,000 clones, 70% to 85% seen once. From germline, CDR1 is LNHDA and CDR2 SQIVND (reference sequence). V was clipped by 5 bases and J by 0 bases; unmatched bases: 10. The CDR3 runs 17 residues. Sample: memory CD4+ T cells from PBMCs. Subset specified: CD45RA-negative fraction. The chain links TRBV19 to TRBJ2-5; the match to TRBD1 covers 9 bases. This clonotype originated in a man between 18 and 35 years old in good health. Some clones in this sample may be carry-over from other donors' samples. The CDR3 loop reads CASSPSRTGDYQETQYF. For the CDR3, the DNA is TGTGCCAGTAGTCCAAGCCGGACAGGGGACTACCAAGAGACCCAGTACTTC.